Given below is one T cell receptor (beta chain) in context. The target antigen is unknown. The sample originates from a study of T cells after yellow fever vaccination. Researchers made TCR cDNA using 5'RACE template switching, and this step added a universal primer site and UMIs. From the 5' RACE reads, TCRdb called clonotypes with MiXCR, one entry per CDR3 protein. The repertoire has 95,000 to 100,000 distinct CDR3 sequences, roughly 6% of them found once; the top ten carry just over 40%. Per germline, CDR1 GTSNPN and CDR2 SVGIG (reference sequence). The CDR3 sequence is 13 residues long. After removal of 4 bases from V and 5 bases from J, the junction contained 6 bases not matched to a gene. Study-wide findings and caveats: Relatively few clonotypes were ones that appeared in both CD4 and CD8 compartments. Highly abundant clonotypes carried over from the bulk population could end up in FACS-sorted repertoires as contaminants.

Material: CD8+ T cells sorted from PBMCs, obtained 10 days after the yellow fever booster vaccination. The TCR originated in a man younger than 35 who received the YFV17D yellow fever vaccine. V and J are TRBV30 and TRBJ2-3, with TRBD2 identical over 7 bases. The CDR3, as DNA: TGTGCCTGGAATTTGGGCGGGGGAGATACGCAGTATTTT. It translates to CAWNLGGGDTQYF.